This paragraph reports one TCR beta chain. Its antigen is unknown. Per-base quality was not reported, and no clone a single base away is much larger than it. The immunoSEQ Assay, a bias-controlled multiplex PCR, was used to amplify TCRbeta CDR3 regions from genomic DNA. The paper's data handling went like this. The number of nucleated cells in each sample was estimated from the amplification of reference gene primers within the assay. To quantify the absolute abundance of each unique TCRbeta CDR3 rearrangement, sequence reads were collapsed and filtered. For each sample, productive Simpson clonality was calculated by taking the square root of Simpson's diversity index across productive rearrangements. As stored in TCRdb, this immuneACCESS dataset retains in-frame rearrangements with V and J assigned. A fraction of the clones does not appear; measured against another copy, unresolved V genes explain less than half of the discrepancy, and the remainder lacks a known reason. V, J and clone size reflect that table, while D and trimming were determined from the DNA. Counted in this sample were about 430,000 clones; 80% to 90% of them appeared once. 1.1% of the sample is held by the ten biggest clonotypes.

The sample originates from a study of blood T cell repertoires in COVID-19 (dated by TCRdb to the early 2020s). In terms of the full investigation: The collaborator samples originated in the United States, Italy and Spain and spanned the acute and convalescent phases of COVID-19. The prospective study material was composed of cDNA or gDNA derived from T cells, B-cell-depleted T cells, or PBMCs. Deeply sampled blood TCRbeta repertoires from subjects exposed to, actively infected with, or recovered from COVID-19 were included in the dataset. A freely available public database, intended as a resource for researchers studying the immune response to SARS-CoV-2, is where the repertoires were released. The samples were drawn from the first 160 participants of the ongoing ImmuneRACE study and from 950 to 1,500 subjects provided by 6 global collaborators. A de-identified subject ID, COVID-19 status, age in years and sex were almost always included in the sample metadata. Where available, HLA class I and class II types were obtained from metadata supplied by the sample provider rather than from assay-based typing. General findings and caveats noted by the study authors: How much clinical and demographic metadata was included differed by source and by participant, and the metadata was provided uncurated.

In the prospective study, participants were 18 to 89 years old, resided in approximately 25 geographic areas of the United States, and were enrolled through a virtual design. Cohort assignment in the prospective study relied on participant-reported clinical history from a screening survey and a study questionnaire. For ImmuneRACE Cohort 3, a participant was defined as recovered based on two consecutive negative NP/OP PCR tests, clearance by a healthcare professional, or resolution of symptoms. Mobile phlebotomists in the prospective study collected whole blood, serum and a nasopharyngeal or oropharyngeal swab from every participant. Additional blood draws and questionnaires over an approximately two-month period could optionally be provided by prospective study participants. Before DNA extraction, blood samples from the prospective study were shipped at room temperature or frozen. V and J are trimmed by 7 bases and 7 bases, and the gene matches miss 4 bases of the junction. Reading from cysteine to phenylalanine, the CDR3 counts 12 amino acids. The CDR3 DNA has 36 bases and is translated from base 1.

This receptor was taken from a man aged 25-45 years who had recovered from COVID-19. This sequence uses TRBV12-3 or TRBV12-4 and TRBJ2-4; the central 7 bases match TRBD1. The sample consisted of PBMCs or T cells enriched from blood (not recorded which). The nucleotide sequence reads TGTGCCAGCACCGGGACAGACAACATTCAGTACTTC. The translation is CASTGTDNIQYF.